This T cell receptor beta chain was profiled in a study of blood T cell repertoires in COVID-19. Across the whole study: PBMCs, B-cell-depleted T cells, or T cells were the source of the cDNA or gDNA that made up the material.

Method: immunoSEQ multiplex PCR; TCRdb's copy keeps in-frame clones and lacks some. The table shows hundreds of thousands of clones, with almost 90% occurring only once. V was clipped by 5 bases and J by 0 bases, with 8 bases between them. The germline CDR1 and CDR2 sequences are SGHAT and FQNNGV. The CDR3 sequence is 14 residues long. The J gene is TRBJ1-3, the V gene TRBV11-2, with D uncertain. Input material: peripheral blood. The receptor comes from a man aged 80 or over with acute or convalescent COVID-19. CDR3: CASSRVSSGNTIYF. CDR3 bases: TGTGCCAGCAGCCGGGTCTCCTCTGGAAACACCATATATTTT.